This T cell receptor beta chain was identified in a study of cytomegalovirus exposure and HLA in healthy donors (TCRdb year 2017). In terms of the full investigation: According to an earlier analysis of 587 of the donors, about 179 million T cells yielded roughly 100 million unique TCR beta sequences and about 300 Gb of sequence data. Roughly 320 gigabases of sequencing data and around 80 million unique TCR sequences made up an early release that covered over 550 HLA-typed donors. Of the 350 to 450 genotyped donors, more than 75% were placed in the genetic ancestry cluster associated with self-reported Caucasian donors. The study was designed to test whether signatures of past pathogen exposure could be identified by cataloging public T cell receptors. Using immunosequencing, the study profiled T cell repertoires from about 650 subjects and related those repertoires to cytomegalovirus serostatus. A separate validation cohort of over 95 different subjects was used in addition to the 666-subject first cohort. The study combined high-throughput TCR immunosequencing, statistical association of individual TCRs with disease status, and machine learning to predict cytomegalovirus infection status. To study patterns of TCR occurrence, a later analysis re-analyzed previously published TCR beta repertoires from 550 to 800 donors and added high-resolution HLA genotyping. Rather than using new phenotypic data, the later analysis identified candidate immune exposures from TCR beta sequences and from how often those sequences occurred across donors. An earlier analysis of approximately 580 of the donors used high-throughput TCR beta sequencing to judge whether each TCR beta V gene segment behaved as functional or pseudogenic. Alongside the repertoire data, information on donor age, sex, ethnicity and CMV serostatus was compiled. A later genetic analysis used genome-wide SNP genotypes for about 55% of the 666 donors, treating that subset as a discovery cohort. Every discovery cohort repertoire had been produced on one sequencing platform. HLA typing covered class I and class II loci at four-digit resolution. Typing coverage differed by locus: A, B, C, DRB1 and DQB1 were typed in roughly 629-630 donors, DQA1 in about 560, DPA1 in some 610, and DPB1 in roughly 470. Four or five DR-DQ haplotypes were handled as single units for association and clustering, since linkage in the cohort was strong. Across under 500 genotyped donors of the cohort, an average of approximately 240,000 unique TCR beta nucleotide sequences per donor were sequenced, and 15% to 20% of those sequences were non-productive. What the research found in general, with its limitations: Some IMGT-functional V segments, including TRBV6-2 and TRBV6-3, could not be told apart with the 87-base-pair reads, so those segments were excluded. Linkage disequilibrium might explain the correlated functional status among segregating V segments, but an unknown experimental factor could not be ruled out. Assigning TCR associations to individual alleles was difficult when HLA alleles, especially DR and DQ, strongly co-occurred. A later analysis reported that several top co-occurrence clusters appeared linked to parvovirus B19, influenza, CMV and Epstein-Barr virus. A later genetic analysis reported fewer N-insertions in productive TCRs among donors in an Asian-associated ancestry cluster than the roughly 700-donor mean. Most TCR sequences were observed very rarely across donors, whereas some public TCRs were present in many individuals. A further reported finding was that TCR beta sequences accurately predicted the HLA-A and HLA-B alleles for most subjects in the first cohort. In a later analysis, HLA-associated TCR beta chains showed more clonal expansion and lower generation probabilities than non-associated chains that were equally common. Immune exposure information for the cohort was limited to CMV serostatus. A later analysis found that most CMV-associated TCR beta chains appeared HLA-restricted, with HLA associations seemingly driven largely by CMV exposure. In this cohort, only TCR beta chains were sequenced, and detectable features were limited by the absence of alpha or paired-chain data. The classifier was reported to diagnose cytomegalovirus status with high specificity and sensitivity in both the original and validation cohorts. The sequencing pipeline was judged likely to have produced a cluster of highly shared sequence variants as a technical artifact. At a false discovery rate of 0.05, a later analysis linked 15,000 to 20,000 TCR beta sequences to specific HLA alleles. An earlier analysis of roughly 570 of the donors showed that most TCR beta V segments appeared in productive rearrangements either about 90% or about 30% of the time, which broadly matched IMGT annotations. The earlier analysis of about 600 of the donors excluded approximately 15 rarely observed V segments, including chromosome 9 orphons, because counts were too low. The authors suggested that the approach could potentially be generalized to other disease states and immunological phenotypes. The study listed 150 to 200 TCR beta chains as associated with cytomegalovirus. The presence/absence analyses assumed that sequencing depth was roughly uniform across donors, and that assumption may not be true. In vitro tests confirmed that a few of the cytomegalovirus-associated TCR beta chains recognize cytomegalovirus antigens. In a later analysis, TCR association rates were found to vary across HLA loci, with the most associated TCRs seen for DRB1 alleles and the fewest for HLA-C alleles. A later genetic analysis associated a missense DCLRE1C variant with V-gene and J-gene trimming of TCR beta chains, and an independent cohort replicated the association. Because HLA typing was unavailable for some donors at each locus, only the typed subset was used in association tests.

In its sample, this clone was seen once. Its antigen remains unidentified. Per-base qualities were not stored, and no clone one base away is much larger. The CDR3 starts with the cysteine, ends with the phenylalanine, and has 14 residues. The retained sequence is limited to the CDR3, 42 bases, with the frame set at the first base. Looking up the germline V gene yields CDR1 KGHSH and CDR2 LQKENI. V and J are trimmed by 3 bases and 4 bases, and the gene matches miss 6 bases of the junction. The cohort was made up of 500 to 850 healthy bone marrow donors. At the time of sampling, all cohort members were nominally healthy, though unrecorded immune exposures were likely present. The donor was CMV seropositive and belonged to the group of about 290 seropositive cohort members. A peripheral blood sample was provided by each donor, and peripheral blood mononuclear cells were used for TCR beta sequencing. Genomic DNA was extracted from the blood cell samples with the Qiagen DNeasy Blood Extraction Kit.

Libraries were made using the immunoSEQ multiplex PCR assay. A mixture of 60 forward primers for TCR Vbeta segments and 13 reverse primers for TCR Jbeta segments was used in the multiplex PCR. Amplification of the CDR3 region of rearranged TCR beta genes was performed with a multiplex PCR assay on genomic DNA. The Illumina HiSeq System was used to sequence the amplified TCR beta libraries as 87-base-pair reads. The paper's data handling went like this. A later analysis counted about 76 million unique TCR beta chains across the 666 repertoires, and about 10 million of these chains were shared by at least two donors. Raw reads were error-corrected and collapsed into unique sequences by a nearest-neighbor algorithm in which closely related sequences were merged to remove PCR and sequencing errors. Alignment of CDR3 sequences to IMGT reference sequences was used to assign V, D and J gene segments. For a sequence to be retained, a match of at least six nucleotides to both a V gene segment and a J gene segment was required. Rearrangements were classified as productive when the CDR3 lacked stop codons and remained in frame with V and J, and all other rearrangements were classified as non-productive. Following IMGT convention, CDR3 was defined as the stretch from the second conserved V-encoded cysteine to the conserved J-encoded phenylalanine. Sequences without an unambiguous match to a single V gene segment were excluded from the earlier analysis of approximately 560 of the donors. An earlier analysis of around 600 of the donors classified V segments as functional when productive rearrangements were above 56.7% and as segregating when the standard deviation between donors was above 5%. A statistical classification framework was developed to diagnose cytomegalovirus status using the catalog of TCR beta chain sequences. In a later analysis, V and J genes were assigned by comparing TCR nucleotide sequences against IMGT/GENE-DB human TR gene sequences. In a later analysis, CDR3 sequences and most-parsimonious VDJ recombination scenarios were assigned using the TCRdist pipeline. In a later analysis, each TCR beta chain was defined by its CDR3 amino acid sequence together with its V-gene family, and reads lacking a unique V-gene family were excluded. To address suspected cross-contamination and a sequencing artifact, a later analysis removed around 600 highly shared, low-generation-probability nucleotide sequences. For each public chain, a later analysis derived a clonal expansion index from normalized ranks of inferred template counts within each repertoire. In a later analysis, generation probabilities were computed using a VDJ recombination model fitted to out-of-frame rearrangements, and the results were checked against IGoR. A later analysis scored TCR-TCR, TCR-HLA and TCR-CMV co-occurrence with hypergeometric tests, applying a repertoire-size bias correction to TCR pairs. To estimate false discovery rates, a later analysis permuted the HLA or CMV assignments 20 times. A later analysis grouped co-occurring TCRs with DBSCAN, adding TCRdist sequence similarity when clustering within HLA-allele-positive subsets. Repertoires with fewer than 30,000 or more than 120,000 public chains, plus five repertoires with anomalous nucleotide sharing, were excluded from co-occurrence clustering. As stored in TCRdb, this immuneACCESS dataset retains in-frame rearrangements with V and J assigned. A fraction of the clones does not appear; measured against another copy, unresolved V genes explain less than half of the discrepancy, and the remainder lacks a known reason. V and J calls and clone size follow that table, whereas D and trimming were derived from the DNA. This sample gives 200,000 to 300,000 clones in total; around 81% of them show up just once. Less than 8.5% of the sample belongs to the ten largest clones.

The rearranged segments are TRBV18 and TRBJ2-7; 7 central bases correspond to TRBD1. Material for sequencing was PBMCs. This TCR was recovered from a woman aged 55-69 years in good health and CMV-seropositive. CDR3 reads: CASSPPTGIYEQYF. At the DNA level, the sequence is TGTGCCAGCTCACCTCCGACAGGGATTTACGAGCAGTACTTC.